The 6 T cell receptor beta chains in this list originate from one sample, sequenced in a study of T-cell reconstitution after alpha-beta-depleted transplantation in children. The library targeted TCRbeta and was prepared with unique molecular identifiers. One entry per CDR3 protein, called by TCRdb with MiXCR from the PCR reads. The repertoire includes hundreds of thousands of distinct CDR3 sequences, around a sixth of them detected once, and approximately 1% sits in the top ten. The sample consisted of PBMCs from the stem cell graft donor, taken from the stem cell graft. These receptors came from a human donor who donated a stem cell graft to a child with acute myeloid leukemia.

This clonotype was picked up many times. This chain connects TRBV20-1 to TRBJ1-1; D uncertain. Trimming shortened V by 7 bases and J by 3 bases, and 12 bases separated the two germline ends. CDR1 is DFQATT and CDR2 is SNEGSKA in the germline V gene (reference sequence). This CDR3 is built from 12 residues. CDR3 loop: CSGGNTYTEAFF. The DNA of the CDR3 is TGCAGTGGTGGAAATACCTACACTGAAGCTTTCTTT.

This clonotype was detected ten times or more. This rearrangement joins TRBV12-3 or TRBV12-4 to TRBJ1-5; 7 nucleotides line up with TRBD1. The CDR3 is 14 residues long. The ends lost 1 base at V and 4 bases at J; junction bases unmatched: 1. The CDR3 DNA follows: TGTGCCAGCAGTTTAGACAGGGGAAATCAGCCCCAGCATTTT. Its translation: CASSLDRGNQPQHF.

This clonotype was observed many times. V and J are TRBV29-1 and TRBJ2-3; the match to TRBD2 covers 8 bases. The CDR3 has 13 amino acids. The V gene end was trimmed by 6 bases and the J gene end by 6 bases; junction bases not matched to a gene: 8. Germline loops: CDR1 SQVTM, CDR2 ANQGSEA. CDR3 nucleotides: TGCAGCGTCCCGGGACTAGGAGTCGATACGCAGTATTTT. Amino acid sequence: CSVPGLGVDTQYF.

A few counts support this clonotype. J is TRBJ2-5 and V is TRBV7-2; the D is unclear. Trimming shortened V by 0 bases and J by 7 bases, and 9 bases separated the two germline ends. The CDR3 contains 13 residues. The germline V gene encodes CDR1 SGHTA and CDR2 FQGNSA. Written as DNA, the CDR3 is TGTGCCAGCAGCTTAGCTACGCTCGGGACCCAGTACTTC. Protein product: CASSLATLGTQYF.

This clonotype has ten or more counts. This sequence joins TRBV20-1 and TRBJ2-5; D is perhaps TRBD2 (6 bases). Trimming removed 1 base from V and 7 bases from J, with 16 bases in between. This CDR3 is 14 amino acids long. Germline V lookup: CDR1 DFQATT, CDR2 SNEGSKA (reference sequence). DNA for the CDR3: TGCAGTGCTAGAGGGGGGGACCCCATGAGGACCCAGTACTTC. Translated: CSARGGDPMRTQYF.

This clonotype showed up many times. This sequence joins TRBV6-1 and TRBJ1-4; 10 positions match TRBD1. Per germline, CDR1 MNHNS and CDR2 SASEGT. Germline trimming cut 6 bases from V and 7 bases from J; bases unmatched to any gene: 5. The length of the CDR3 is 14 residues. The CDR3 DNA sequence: TGTGCCAGCAGGGCGGACAGGGGGACTGAAAAACTGTTTTTT. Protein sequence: CASRADRGTEKLFF.